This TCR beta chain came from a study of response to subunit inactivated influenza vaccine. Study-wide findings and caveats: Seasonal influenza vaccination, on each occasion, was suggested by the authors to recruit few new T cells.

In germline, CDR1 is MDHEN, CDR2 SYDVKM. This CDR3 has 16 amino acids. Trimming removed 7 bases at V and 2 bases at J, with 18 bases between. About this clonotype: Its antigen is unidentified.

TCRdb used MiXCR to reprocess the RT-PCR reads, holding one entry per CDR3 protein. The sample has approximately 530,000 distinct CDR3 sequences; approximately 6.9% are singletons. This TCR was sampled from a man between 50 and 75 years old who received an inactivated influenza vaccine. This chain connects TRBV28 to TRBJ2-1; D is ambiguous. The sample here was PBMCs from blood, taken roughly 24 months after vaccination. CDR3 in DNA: TGTGCCAGCACCGAATCCGGCGGTACAACCTACAATGAGCAGTTCTTC. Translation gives CASTESGGTTYNEQFF.